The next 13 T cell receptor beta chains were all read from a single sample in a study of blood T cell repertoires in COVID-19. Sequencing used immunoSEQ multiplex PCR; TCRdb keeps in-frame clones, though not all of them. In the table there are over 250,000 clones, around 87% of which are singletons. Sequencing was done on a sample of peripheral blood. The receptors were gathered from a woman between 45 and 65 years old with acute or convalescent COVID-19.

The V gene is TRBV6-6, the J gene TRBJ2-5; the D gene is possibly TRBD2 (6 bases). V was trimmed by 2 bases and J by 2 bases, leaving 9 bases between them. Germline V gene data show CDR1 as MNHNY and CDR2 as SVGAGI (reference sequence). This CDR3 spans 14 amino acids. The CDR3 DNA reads TGTGCCAGCAGTTACGACGGGGGTCAAGAGACCCAGTACTTC. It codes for CASSYDGGQETQYF.

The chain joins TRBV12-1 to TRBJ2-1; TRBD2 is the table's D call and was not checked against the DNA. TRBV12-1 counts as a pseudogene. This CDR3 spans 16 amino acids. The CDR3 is CASINTPRLLYNEQFF. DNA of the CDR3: TGTGCCAGCATCAATACCCCGAGACTACTCTACAATGAGCAGTTCTTC.

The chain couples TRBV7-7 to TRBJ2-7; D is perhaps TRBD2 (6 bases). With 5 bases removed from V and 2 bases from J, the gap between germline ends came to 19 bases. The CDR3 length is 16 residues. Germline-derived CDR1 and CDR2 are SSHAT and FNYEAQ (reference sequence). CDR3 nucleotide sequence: TGTGCCAGCAGCCCCTATGCGGGAACCGTCCCCTACGAGCAGTACTTC. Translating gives CASSPYAGTVPYEQYF.

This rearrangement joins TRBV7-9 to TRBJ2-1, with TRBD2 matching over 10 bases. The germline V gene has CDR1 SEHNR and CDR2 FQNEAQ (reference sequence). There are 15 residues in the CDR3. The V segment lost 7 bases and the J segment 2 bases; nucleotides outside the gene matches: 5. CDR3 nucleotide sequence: TGTGCCAGCACGGGAGCGGGAGGGCCCTACAATGAGCAGTTCTTC. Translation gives CASTGAGGPYNEQFF.

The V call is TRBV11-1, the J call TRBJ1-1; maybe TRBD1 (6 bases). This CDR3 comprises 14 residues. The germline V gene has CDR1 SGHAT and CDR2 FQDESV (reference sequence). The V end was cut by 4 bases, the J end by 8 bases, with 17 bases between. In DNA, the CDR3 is TGTGCCAGCAGCTCCCGGACAGAGTGGACGGAAGCTTTCTTT. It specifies CASSSRTEWTEAFF.

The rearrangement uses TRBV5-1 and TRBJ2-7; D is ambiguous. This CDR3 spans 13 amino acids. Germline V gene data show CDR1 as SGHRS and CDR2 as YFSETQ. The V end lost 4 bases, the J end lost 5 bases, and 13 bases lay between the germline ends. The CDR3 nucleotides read TGCGCCAGCAGCGAGGCCGGAAGCCACGAGCAGTACTTC. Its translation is CASSEAGSHEQYF.

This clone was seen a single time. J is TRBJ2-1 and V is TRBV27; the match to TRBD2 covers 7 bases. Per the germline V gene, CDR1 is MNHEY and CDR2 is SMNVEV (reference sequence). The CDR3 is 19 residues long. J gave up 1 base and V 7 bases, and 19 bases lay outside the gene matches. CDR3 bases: TGTGCCAGCACCTTTAGGAATTTTGGAGGGGACTATTCCTACAATGAGCAGTTCTTC. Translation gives CASTFRNFGGDYSYNEQFF.

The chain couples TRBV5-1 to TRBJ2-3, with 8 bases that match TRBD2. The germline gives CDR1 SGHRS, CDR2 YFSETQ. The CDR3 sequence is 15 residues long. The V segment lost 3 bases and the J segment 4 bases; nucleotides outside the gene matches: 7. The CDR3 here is CASSYSGTPADTQYF. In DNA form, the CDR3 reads TGCGCCAGCAGCTATAGCGGGACCCCGGCAGATACGCAGTATTTT.

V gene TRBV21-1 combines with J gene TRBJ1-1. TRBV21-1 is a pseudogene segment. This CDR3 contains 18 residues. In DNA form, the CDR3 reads TGTGCCAGCAGCAAAGCTTATATCCTAAGGGAGATGAACACTGAAGCTTTCTTT. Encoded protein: CASSKAYILREMNTEAFF.

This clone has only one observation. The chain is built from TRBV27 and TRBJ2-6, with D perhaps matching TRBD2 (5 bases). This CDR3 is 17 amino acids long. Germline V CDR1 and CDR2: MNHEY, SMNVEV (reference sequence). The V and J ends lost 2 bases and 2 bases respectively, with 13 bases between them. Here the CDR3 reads CASSLTAGETGANVLTF. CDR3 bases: TGTGCCAGCAGTTTAACTGCGGGTGAGACTGGGGCCAACGTCCTGACTTTC.

CDR3 in amino acids: CASSSREEDNQPQHF. Written as DNA, the CDR3 is TGTGCCAGCAGCTCCAGGGAGGAAGACAATCAGCCCCAGCATTTT. The chain employs TRBV7-9 and TRBJ1-5; D might be TRBD1 (5 bases). The CDR3 has 15 residues. CDR1 is SEHNR, CDR2 FQNEAQ, per germline (reference sequence). Trimming cost V 4 bases and J 3 bases, with 13 bases left between them.

The CDR3 nucleotides read TGTGCCAGCGGAGATTACCTCGGGAATATGGGGGGGGCCAACGTCCTGACTTTC. Its protein is CASGDYLGNMGGANVLTF. The gene calls are TRBV27 and TRBJ2-6; D is possibly TRBD2 (5 bases). CDR1 and CDR2 from the germline V gene are MNHEY and SMNVEV (reference sequence). The CDR3 sequence is 18 residues long. V lost 8 bases, J lost 4 bases, and 24 bases lay in between.

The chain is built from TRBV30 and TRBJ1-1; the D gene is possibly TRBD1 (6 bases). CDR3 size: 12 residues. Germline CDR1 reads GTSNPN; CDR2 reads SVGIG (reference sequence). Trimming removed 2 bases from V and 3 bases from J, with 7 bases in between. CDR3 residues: CAWSRGYTEAFF. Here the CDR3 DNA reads TGTGCCTGGAGTAGGGGGTACACTGAAGCTTTCTTT.